These 23 T cell receptor beta chains were all obtained from the same sample, sequenced in a study of blood T cells in healthy people across ages. It was with a sample-barcoded 5' primer and a J-beta primer mix that a second PCR of roughly 7 to 11 cycles was run. MiXCR, run by TCRdb on the 5' RACE reads, gives a single entry per CDR3 protein. The data contain almost 550,000 distinct CDR3 sequences, about 24% of them seen just once; the ten biggest clones take up 8.7%. These data are also associated with another study on T cells of mothers and their children.

Sequenced: blood. The receptors derive from a boy under 18 in good health.

The chain couples TRBV7-2 to TRBJ2-5, with TRBD2 matching 12 bases. This CDR3 contains 19 residues. Germline V CDR1 and CDR2: SGHTA, FQGNSA. V dropped 1 base and J dropped 0; count of bases not matched to a gene: 9. This CDR3 is CASSLDWTSGVKNQETQYF. In DNA, the CDR3 is TGTGCCAGCAGCTTAGACTGGACTAGCGGGGTAAAAAACCAAGAGACCCAGTACTTC.

This clonotype was picked up a small number of times. The CDR3 nucleotides are TGCGCCAGCAGCCCCTTGGACCTCCCGGGACTAGCGCGTAGCTCCTACGAGCAGTACTTC. This sequence encodes CASSPLDLPGLARSSYEQYF. The V gene is TRBV4-1, the J gene TRBJ2-7; TRBD2 agrees at 10 bases. Trimming at V came to 4 bases and at J to 0 bases, leaving 18 bases not matched to a gene. Looked up from germline, CDR1 is MGHRA and CDR2 is YSYEKL. The CDR3 spans 20 residues.

The J gene is TRBJ2-7, the V gene TRBV4-1; perhaps D is TRBD1 or TRBD2 (5 bases each). The CDR3 totals 14 residues. The germline CDR1 and CDR2 sequences are MGHRA and YSYEKL. Trimming cost V 5 bases and J 6 bases, with 17 bases left between them. The CDR3 region is CASSTAPGPSEQYF. CDR3 DNA sequence: TGCGCCAGCAGCACCGCTCCGGGACCCTCCGAGCAGTACTTC.

The chain is built from TRBV29-1 and TRBJ2-5; D might be TRBD2 (6 bases). Trimming pared 2 bases from V and 4 bases from J, leaving 17 bases between. This CDR3 comprises 15 residues. The germline V gene has CDR1 SQVTM and CDR2 ANQGSEA. CDR3 sequence: CSVESGDGFSETQYF. CDR3 bases: TGCAGCGTTGAATCGGGGGACGGGTTCTCAGAGACCCAGTACTTC.

This clonotype was seen only a few times. The chain employs TRBV5-6 and TRBJ2-5; D may be TRBD2 (6 bases). The CDR3 consists of 15 residues. Germline CDR1 SGHDT, CDR2 YYEEEE. Trimming removed 4 bases from V and 4 bases from J, with 17 bases in between. This CDR3 reads CASSQFGGVTETQYF. The CDR3 DNA follows: TGTGCCAGCAGCCAGTTCGGGGGTGTTACAGAGACCCAGTACTTC. The full variable domain, completed using reference TRBV5-6 and TRBJ2-5, is DAGVTQSPTHLIKTRGQQVTLRCSPKSGHDTVSWYQQALGQGPQFIFQYYEEEERQRGNFPDRFSGHQFPNYSSELNVNALLLGDSALYLCASSQFGGVTETQYFGPGTRLLVL.

This clonotype has more than one count but fewer than ten. J is TRBJ2-5 and V is TRBV6-6; possible D gene TRBD1, 6 bases. The end of the DNA fits TRBJ2-7 better, so the J call may be wrong. The CDR3 is made up of 12 amino acids. The germline gives CDR1 MNHNY, CDR2 SVGAGI (reference sequence). The CDR3 DNA is TGTGCCAGCACCGAAGGGGGTCACGAGCAGTACTTC. It translates to CASTEGGHEQYF.

About this clonotype: The final CDR3 position lacks the conserved phenylalanine or tryptophan, pointing to a likely read error. No DNA is shown, since the ends of the CDR3 on it are uncertain; the CDR3 is the one TCRdb lists. The rearrangement links TRBV12-3 or TRBV12-4 to TRBJ1-2. The CDR3 length equals 11 residues, ends included. CDR3 region: CASSLGTGYII.

The chain carries TRBV7-8 and TRBJ2-1; D unclear. CDR1 is SGHVS and CDR2 is FQNEAQ in the germline V gene. Trimming removed 4 bases at V and 0 bases at J, with 13 bases between. The CDR3 runs 16 residues. Here the CDR3 DNA reads TGTGCCAGCAGCTCCCCGGACGCGAGCTCCTACAATGAGCAGTTCTTC. Translating gives CASSSPDASSYNEQFF.

The V call is TRBV20-1, the J call TRBJ2-7; D is ambiguous. V lost 4 bases to trimming and J lost 2 bases, with 15 bases between them. Germline loops: CDR1 DFQATT, CDR2 SNEGSKA (reference sequence). The CDR3 has 14 residues. The CDR3 here is CSANTGQITYEQYF. CDR3 DNA: TGCAGTGCTAATACCGGGCAAATCACCTACGAGCAGTACTTC.

The rearrangement uses TRBV7-3 and TRBJ2-7, with 14 bases matching TRBD2. Judging by the DNA end, TRBJ2-5 fits better; the J call may be wrong. This CDR3 has 16 residues. CDR1 is SGHTA, CDR2 FQGTGA, per germline. The CDR3 nucleotides read TGTGCCAGCAGCTGGGGACTAGCGGGAGAGAAAGAGACCCAGTACTTC. It specifies CASSWGLAGEKETQYF.

The chain links TRBV5-1 to TRBJ1-1, with D possibly being TRBD1 (5 bases). This CDR3 is built from 14 residues. Germline V gene lookup returns CDR1 SGHRS and CDR2 YFSETQ. Trimming took 4 bases from V and 0 from J, leaving 10 bases between them. CDR3 bases: TGCGCCAGCAGCCGGGACTTATTGAACACTGAAGCTTTCTTT. This translates into CASSRDLLNTEAFF. The whole variable domain, filled in from reference TRBV5-1 and TRBJ1-1, reads KAGVTQTPRYLIKTRGQQVTLSCSPISGHRSVSWYQQTPGQGLQFLFEYFSETQRNKGNFPGRFSGRQFSNSRSEMNVSTLELGDSALYLCASSRDLLNTEAFFGQGTRLTVV.

This clonotype was seen a handful of times. This chain uses TRBV5-8 with TRBJ2-5, with a tentative D call TRBD1 (5 bases). This CDR3 is 15 amino acids long. V gave up 4 bases and J gave up 4 bases, with 17 bases separating them. CDR1 is SGHTS, CDR2 YDEGEE, per germline. The CDR3 DNA sequence: TGTGCCAGCAGCACAACACAGGTTCCCGGAGAGACCCAGTACTTC. This gives the protein CASSTTQVPGETQYF.

Ten or more counts support this clonotype. The chain links TRBV7-2 to TRBJ2-7; D is unresolved. This CDR3 is built from 15 residues. The V gene lost 7 bases and the J gene lost 5 bases, with 21 bases spanning the gap. Germline loops: CDR1 SGHTA, CDR2 FQGNSA. CDR3 DNA sequence: TGTGCCAGCACCGATCTATGGACGGCGCCGAACGAGCAGTACTTC. Translation: CASTDLWTAPNEQYF. The whole variable domain, remainder taken from reference TRBV7-2 and TRBJ2-7, is GAGVSQSPSNKVTEKGKDVELRCDPISGHTALYWYRQSLGQGLEFLIYFQGNSAPDKSGLPSDRFSAERTGGSVSTLTIQRTQQEDSAVYLCASTDLWTAPNEQYFGPGTRLTVT.

The chain has TRBV5-1 and TRBJ2-5; 10 positions agree with TRBD2. CDR3 length equals 17 residues. Germline assignment: CDR1 SGHRS and CDR2 YFSETQ. Trimming removed 5 bases from V and 3 bases from J; junction bases left unmatched: 13. The CDR3 protein is CASRTGTSVTGKETQYF. In nucleotides, the CDR3 is TGCGCCAGCAGGACCGGGACTAGCGTAACGGGAAAAGAGACCCAGTACTTC.

Comment on this clonotype: A read error may produce the germline difference seen at one junction end. The chain carries TRBV19 and TRBJ2-5, with 7 nucleotides matching TRBD2. CDR1 and CDR2 (germline): LNHDA, SQIVND (reference sequence). The CDR3 runs 14 residues. The CDR3 DNA is TGTGCCAGTACATCCGGCACTGCGGGAGAGGCCCAGTACTTC. Its translation: CASTSGTAGEAQYF. Looking up the rest from reference TRBV19 and TRBJ2-5 gives the full variable domain: DGGITQSPKYLFRKEGQNVTLSCEQNLNHDAMYWYRQDPGQGLRLIYYSQIVNDFQKGDIAEGYSVSREKKESFPLTVTSAQKNPTAFYLCASTSGTAGEAQYFGPGTRLLVL.

This clonotype was detected only a few times. The chain employs TRBV5-1 and TRBJ2-5; possibly TRBD1 for D (6 bases). CDR3 length: 16 amino acids. The V gene's germline CDR1 is SGHRS and CDR2 YFSETQ. V shed 4 bases and J shed 1 base, with 17 bases lying between them. CDR3 protein: CASSRVARGIQETQYF. The CDR3 region has the DNA TGCGCCAGCAGCCGGGTTGCCAGGGGCATCCAAGAGACCCAGTACTTC.

This clonotype was counted a single time. This chain uses TRBV20-1 with TRBJ1-1; the match to TRBD1 covers 9 bases. The germline gives CDR1 DFQATT, CDR2 SNEGSKA (reference sequence). The CDR3 totals 14 residues. Losses at the gene ends were 5 bases for V and 1 base for J; bases not matched to a gene: 5. CDR3 coding DNA: TGCAGTGCTCTTAAGACAGGGGGGAACACTGAAGCTTTCTTT. Its translation: CSALKTGGNTEAFF.

The chain employs TRBV28 and TRBJ1-1; D is perhaps TRBD1 (5 bases). The CDR3 has 15 amino acids. V was trimmed by 8 bases and J by 1 base, leaving 17 bases between them. The germline V gene has CDR1 MDHEN and CDR2 SYDVKM. CDR3 protein: CASLEEGTGNTEAFF. Written as DNA, the CDR3 is TGTGCCAGCCTTGAGGAGGGGACGGGGAACACTGAAGCTTTCTTT.

This clonotype was observed a handful of times. The chain joins TRBV29-1 to TRBJ2-1, with 8 bases aligning to TRBD1. With V trimmed by 6 bases and J by 2 bases, 9 bases remained unmatched. The V gene's germline CDR1 is SQVTM and CDR2 ANQGSEA. CDR3 size: 15 residues. The CDR3 sequence: CSVDTTGAPYNEQFF. The CDR3, as DNA: TGCAGCGTGGATACGACAGGGGCACCCTACAATGAGCAGTTCTTC.

V usage is TRBV28 and J usage is TRBJ2-2; maybe TRBD1 (5 bases). V was trimmed by 3 bases and J by 1 base, leaving 15 bases between them. The CDR3 is 17 residues long. The V gene's germline CDR1 is MDHEN and CDR2 SYDVKM. In nucleotides, the CDR3 is TGTGCCAGCAGTTTCCGTGAATGGGGCCGGAACACCGGGGAGCTGTTTTTT. This encodes CASSFREWGRNTGELFF.

This chain joins TRBV9 and TRBJ2-3; TRBD2 aligns across 7 bases. This CDR3 is built from 14 residues. Germline V gives CDR1 SGDLS, CDR2 YYNGEE. Unmatched junction bases numbered 5, after V lost 7 bases and J lost 0 bases. In DNA, the CDR3 is TGTGCCAGCGGATGGGGGGGGAGCACAGATACGCAGTATTTT. Protein: CASGWGGSTDTQYF.

The chain couples TRBV4-1 to TRBJ1-4; tentatively, D is TRBD1 (5 bases). The CDR3 is made up of 16 amino acids. The V and J ends lost 0 bases and 4 bases respectively, with 12 bases between them. Per the germline V gene, CDR1 is MGHRA and CDR2 is YSYEKL. The CDR3 region is CASSQDAGPDNEKLFF. The DNA for the CDR3 is TGCGCCAGCAGCCAAGACGCAGGGCCAGATAATGAAAAACTGTTTTTT.

This rearrangement joins TRBV18 to TRBJ2-7; D is perhaps TRBD2 (6 bases). The last part of the DNA fits TRBJ2-1 better; the J call may be wrong. The CDR3 is 14 residues long. CDR1 is KGHSH, CDR2 LQKENI, per germline. The chain's CDR3 is CASSPPLGGNEQFF. The CDR3 bases are TGTGCCAGCTCACCACCGCTCGGGGGTAATGAGCAGTTCTTC.